At least ten counts were recorded for the clone carrying this T cell receptor beta chain. This entry is derived from a study of human T cells and chemical hapten exposure. Study context: 2% DPC applied to a 2 cm by 2 cm arm area sensitized donors.

The library attached unique molecular identifiers to individual cDNA molecules. TCRdb reprocessed the RACE reads via MiXCR and lists one record per CDR3 protein. Found here are some 380,000 distinct CDR3 sequences, roughly 5% of them singletons; the top ten hold 2% to 2.5%. Time point meaning: patch test 1, 2 weeks after DPC sensitization. Documented treatment: therapeutic diphenylcyclopropenone sensitization with weekly scalp DPC. Sample donors consisted of patients with alopecia, aged 18 to 70 years, who were suitable for DPC. The CDR3 contains 15 residues. Trimming stripped 1 base from V and 0 bases from J, with 10 bases between. CDR1 is LGHNA, CDR2 YNFKEQ, per germline.

The receptor was isolated from a woman between 50 and 59 years old with alopecia areata. Some clones in this sample may be carry-over from other donors' samples. Sample: whole blood, taken in connection with sensitization to the hapten diphenylcyclopropenone (DPC). V usage is TRBV4-2 and J usage is TRBJ2-7, with a weak D call TRBD2 (7 bases). The CDR3, as DNA: TGTGCCAGCAGCCAAGGGCGGGGGCTCTCCTACGAGCAGTACTTC. This encodes CASSQGRGLSYEQYF.